These T cell receptor beta chains were read from a single sample in a study of shared clonotypes between healthy human individuals. The protocol was immunoSEQ multiplex PCR, while the TCRdb copy is restricted to in-frame clones and leaves out a portion. Found here are about 2 million clones, about 95% of them singletons; the top ten hold around 1.1%. The sample comprised naive CD8+ T cells sorted from blood. These receptors came from a man between 18 and 29 years old in good health. Each CDR3 is given with its conserved first and last residue. A D gene is named only where the DNA matches it firmly. The size entry is marked missing in some rows and otherwise reads once, few, many or a size class.

size	J	V	D	CDR3	DNA
-	TRBJ2-2	TRBV27	-	CASSLTGEVTGELFF	TGTGCCAGCAGTCTAACAGGAGAGGTCACCGGGGAGCTGTTTTTT
-	TRBJ2-5	TRBV9	TRBD2	CASSVDGQGGETQYF	TGTGCCAGCAGCGTAGACGGGCAGGGAGGGGAGACCCAGTACTTC
-	TRBJ1-2	TRBV5-6	-	CASSLGQDYTF	TGTGCCAGCAGCTTGGGACAGGACTACACCTTC
-	TRBJ2-5	TRBV28	-	CASSGGGGETQYF	TGTGCCAGCAGCGGGGGAGGTGGGGAGACCCAGTACTTC
once	TRBJ2-3	TRBV25-1	-	CASSESQRSTDTQYF	TGTGCCAGCAGTGAATCACAGAGAAGCACAGATACGCAGTATTTT
-	TRBJ1-4	TRBV11-2	TRBD1	CASSLDRSTNEKLFF	TGTGCCAGCAGCTTGGACAGGTCAACTAATGAAAAACTGTTTTTT
-	TRBJ1-2	TRBV6-5	-	CASSYGGGDYGYTF	TGTGCCAGCAGTTACGGCGGGGGCGACTATGGCTACACCTTC
-	TRBJ2-2	TRBV29-1	-	CSVVRHTGELFF	TGCAGCGTTGTAAGGCACACCGGGGAGCTGTTTTTT
-	TRBJ2-7	TRBV7-9	-	CASSLVAGSSYEQYF	TGTGCCAGCAGCTTAGTTGCAGGGAGCTCCTACGAGCAGTACTTC
once	TRBJ1-6	TRBV25-1	TRBD1	CASRGYRTGDAWDSPLHF	TGTGCCAGCAGGGGGTACCGGACAGGGGATGCGTGGGATTCACCCCTCCACTTT
once	TRBJ2-1	TRBV28	-	CASIPGSSYNEQFF	TGTGCCAGCATTCCCGGGAGCTCCTACAATGAGCAGTTCTTC
-	TRBJ1-5	TRBV28	TRBD1	CASSPTGGYQPQHF	TGTGCCAGCAGTCCAACAGGGGGCTATCAGCCCCAGCATTTT
-	TRBJ2-7	TRBV27	-	CASSLKTEYEQYF	TGTGCCAGCAGTTTAAAGACCGAGTACGAGCAGTACTTC
-	TRBJ1-1	TRBV28	-	CASSSRVMNTEAFF	TGTGCCAGCAGTTCTAGGGTAATGAACACTGAAGCTTTCTTT
-	TRBJ2-2	TRBV5-1	-	CASKPIRGPFTGELFF	TGCGCCAGCAAGCCAATTAGGGGACCGTTCACCGGGGAGCTGTTTTTT
-	TRBJ2-7	TRBV5-6	-	CASSFWDISYEQYF	TGTGCCAGCAGCTTTTGGGACATTTCCTACGAGCAGTACTTC
-	TRBJ2-5	TRBV5-6	-	CASSLMGSEETQYF	TGTGCCAGCAGCTTGATGGGGAGCGAAGAGACCCAGTACTTC
-	TRBJ2-7	TRBV5-1	-	CASSLGLELDEQYF	TGCGCCAGCAGCTTGGGACTAGAGCTGGACGAGCAGTACTTC
-	TRBJ2-7	TRBV5-1	-	CASSLGSGHEQYF	TGCGCCAGCAGCTTGGGGTCAGGGCACGAGCAGTACTTC
-	TRBJ1-4	TRBV5-6	TRBD1	CASSPMTGGVEKLFF	TGTGCCAGCAGCCCCATGACAGGGGGCGTGGAAAAACTGTTTTTT
-	TRBJ2-3	TRBV5-4	-	CASSPTSTDTQYF	TGTGCCAGCAGCCCCACAAGCACAGATACGCAGTATTTT
-	TRBJ2-1	TRBV19	TRBD1	CASSNLQGNEQFF	TGTGCCAGTAGTAACCTACAGGGGAATGAGCAGTTCTTC
-	TRBJ1-6	TRBV11-2	TRBD1	CASSPGRPVTGHSPLHF	TGTGCCAGCAGCCCGGGGAGACCAGTGACAGGGCACTCACCCCTCCACTTT
-	TRBJ2-3	TRBV10-1	TRBD2	CASSPGLAGGLSTDTQYF	TGCGCCAGCAGTCCCGGACTAGCGGGAGGGCTCTCCACAGATACGCAGTATTTT
-	TRBJ2-2	TRBV15	TRBD2	CATTSGENTGELFF	TGTGCCACGACTAGCGGGGAAAACACCGGGGAGCTGTTTTTT
-	TRBJ1-5	TRBV7-9	-	CASSLVEGGLGQPQHF	TGTGCCAGCAGCTTGGTGGAGGGGGGCTTAGGACAGCCCCAGCATTTT
-	TRBJ1-6	TRBV4-1	-	CASSQAGGLGGNSPLHF	TGCGCCAGCAGCCAAGCCGGGGGGTTGGGGGGAAATTCACCCCTCCACTTT